The T cell receptor (beta chain) described here comes from a study of shared clonotypes between healthy human individuals (dated by TCRdb to about 2020). Concerning the study at large: Three men and a couple of women, aged 18 to 49 years, made up the cohort. Per donor, leukapheresis produced somewhere between about 0.85 and 9.5 billion PBMCs. Per donor, three plates each were used for CD4 naive and CD4 memory, two for CD8 naive, and one for CD8 memory. Libraries were prepared and TCR repertoires were sequenced by different laboratories using diverse techniques, in order to increase sequencing depth and limit assay-specific biases. To estimate repertoire size and how much clonotypes are shared between individuals, the study performed deep sequencing of blood TCR repertoires from a handful of healthy adults.

Paper-wide results and their limitations: Across a few donors, about 5.2% of naive CD4, over 3% of naive CD8, around 2.1% of memory CD4, and 0.4% of memory CD8 clonotypes were shared. Clonotypes shared by all four sorted-subset donors showed higher generation probabilities than non-shared clonotypes. Incomplete sequencing was indicated by rarefaction of sorted-subset datasets, despite the large sequencing depth. Pairwise subsampling led to the expectation that sequencing depth would affect the degree of clonotype sharing among donors. Because the study included a small number of donors, the genetic and exposure-history diversity represented was limited. Only blood was sampled, and tissue TCR repertoires likely differ from those in blood. Naive subsets generally had larger estimated clonotype richness than memory subsets.

TCR CDR3 regions were amplified from genomic DNA by multiplex PCR using the deep immunoSEQ assay. Extracted genomic DNA from each cell subset was spread evenly across all wells of several immunoSEQ 96-well plates, with each plate serving as a replicate. For sorted subsets, each replicate PCR was loaded with 150 to 250 ng genomic DNA, equivalent to approximately 33,000 T cell genomes. Purified libraries were measured with a Qubit 3.0 fluorometer, size-checked on a Bioanalyzer 2100, and measured again with the KAPA Library Quantification kit. Every immunoSEQ 96-well plate was sequenced on a separate single-read 150-cycle Illumina NextSeq 550 flow cell. In the source study's methods: Because the immunoSEQ output held only junctional sequences and lacked quality scores, the filtering could not match the filtering applied to full-length reads. Sequences were annotated with PyIR, a Python wrapper for IgBLAST v1.9, and V/J genes and CDR3 were assigned using IMGT germline references. Reads with weak V/J assignments (E-value above 1e-6), missing CDR3, stop codons, out-of-frame junctions, or ambiguous translated residues were removed. V3J clonotypes were defined by identical inferred V gene, J gene, and CDR3 amino acid sequence. Percentage overlap between repertoires was calculated by dividing the number of shared unique clonotypes by the size of the smaller repertoire. Richness of each repertoire was evaluated using RTK rarefaction, the Chao1 estimator, and Recon v2.1 estimates of unobserved clonotypes. For all TCRbeta clonotypes obtained by the gDNA method from a handful of donors, generation probabilities were computed with OLGA. Drawn from immuneACCESS, this table holds only the in-frame rearrangements with V and J called that TCRdb kept. Clones are partly lost; checked studies trace under half to an unresolved V gene and leave the rest unexplained. V, J and clone size were drawn from that table, and D and trimming were deduced from the DNA. The sample records almost 700,000 clones, 92% of which are singletons. Approximately 24% of the sample is held by the ten biggest clonotypes.

CD8 naive samples were obtained by positive selection for CCR7 among CD45RO-negative cells, yielding a CD45RA+CCR7+ population from which TemRA cells were excluded. Donors were healthy HIV-negative adults with no recently reported acute infections or vaccinations. Every donor was a Caucasian adult living in Nashville, Tennessee, USA. After blood collection by leukapheresis, PBMCs were isolated using Ficoll-Histopaque density gradient centrifugation and then cryopreserved in the vapor phase of liquid nitrogen. Analytical flow cytometry was used to check the purity and quantity of each magnetically sorted T cell population. Genomic DNA was isolated from each sorted fraction and quantified by UV absorbance on a Nanodrop 2000c. This clone was counted once. The clone's antigen remains unknown. Qualities for individual bases were not recorded, and no much larger clone is one base off. The germline V gene (reference sequence) yields PRHDT for CDR1 and FYEKMQ for CDR2. The CDR3 holds 14 amino acids from the cysteine to the phenylalanine. Only the CDR3 DNA is retained, 42 bases long and in frame from the first base. Cut back by 3 bases and 2 bases, the V and J ends lie 11 bases apart.

The sequence came from a man aged 25-45 years in good health. The chain is made from TRBV13 and TRBJ2-7; the D gene assignment is ambiguous. Sequencing input: naive CD8+ T cells sorted from blood. Explained via the paper, the cell subset or site label denotes: CD45RA+CCR7+. For the CDR3, the sequence is CASSFSLSTYEQYF. The nucleotide sequence is TGTGCCAGCAGCTTTTCCCTTTCCACCTACGAGCAGTACTTC.